This T cell receptor (beta chain) comes out of a study of OX40 agonist ivuxolimab in advanced cancers. Blood sampling took place at baseline, cycle 4 day 1, and cycle 7 day 1. V lost 5 bases to trimming and J lost 7 bases; unmatched junction nucleotides: 7. The CDR3 consists of 14 residues. Germline-derived CDR1 and CDR2 are SGHVS and FNYEAQ. Assay used: immunoSEQ multiplex PCR; TCRdb lists only in-frame clones, some missing. This table has about 79,000 clones, 90% appearing once. General study findings and limits: In CD8+ T cells, expanded clones were on average more numerous than in CD4+. Low normalized clonal expansion also occurred in some nonresponding patients. At 0.1 to 3.0 mg/kg and by week 6, CD4+ and CD8+ T cells in the blood had expanded clonally.

Concerning this clone: No antigen is known for it.

This TCR came from an adult with an advanced solid tumor such as melanoma, head and neck, liver or kidney cancer. This chain connects TRBV7-6 to TRBJ2-2; 7 bases map to TRBD2. The sample consisted of CD4+ or CD8+ T cells sorted from blood, taken in a trial of the OX40 agonist ivuxolimab. The CDR3 is CASSPGGGSGELFF. CDR3 coding DNA: TGTGCCAGCAGCCCCGGGGGAGGGAGCGGGGAGCTGTTTTTT.